This record covers a single T cell receptor (beta chain). The data were obtained in a study of OX40 agonist ivuxolimab in advanced cancers. Looking at the study overall: Recorded diagnoses for dose-escalation patients were hepatocellular carcinoma, melanoma, renal cell or head and neck cancer. Earlier treatment with anti-PD-1, anti-PD-L1 or anti-CTLA-4 was permitted, and 35% to 45% had received some.

Individuals having autoimmune disease history or systemic immunosuppression were not enrolled. CDR1 and CDR2 from the germline V gene are MNHNS and SASEGT. The V gene end was trimmed by 6 bases and the J gene end by 0 bases; junction bases not matched to a gene: 5. The CDR3 loop spans 15 amino acids. Sequencing used immunoSEQ multiplex PCR; TCRdb keeps in-frame clones, though not all of them. The table lists about 37,000 clones, approximately 90% of them singletons, with roughly 2.3% in the top ten. This sequence joins TRBV6-1 and TRBJ1-3; the match to TRBD1 covers 7 bases. The sequence derives from an adult with an advanced solid tumor such as melanoma, head and neck, liver or kidney cancer. The sequencing used CD4+ or CD8+ T cells sorted from blood, collected in a trial of the OX40 agonist ivuxolimab. CDR3 region: CASSWGQPSGNTIYF. The CDR3 coding sequence is TGTGCCAGCAGCTGGGGACAGCCCTCTGGAAACACCATATATTTT.